One sample yielded the 31 T cell receptor beta chains listed below, sequenced in a study of blood T cell repertoires in COVID-19 (dated by TCRdb to the early 2020s). The method was the immunoSEQ multiplex PCR assay. TCRdb obtained this table from immuneACCESS and retained in-frame rearrangements with V and J assigned. These tables miss some clones; where compared with another copy, unresolved V genes account for less than half of the shortfall, and the remainder is unexplained. The sample yields 250,000 to 300,000 clones; around 86% were counted once. The leading ten clones occupy less than 20% of the sample. The material sequenced was PBMCs or T cells enriched from blood (not recorded which). The origin of the receptors is a man aged 18 to 30 who had recovered from COVID-19.

This clone has a single count. The chain combines TRBV7-2 with TRBJ2-1, with 10 positions matching TRBD2. Trimming took 2 bases from V and 10 from J; bases not matched to a gene: 8. Germline V gene sequence: CDR1 SGHTA, CDR2 FQGNSA. The CDR3 has 15 residues. CDR3: CASSLSSGLAVEQFF. The DNA of the CDR3 is TGTGCCAGCAGCTTAAGCTCCGGACTAGCGGTCGAGCAGTTCTTC. Drawing the rest from reference TRBV7-2 and TRBJ2-1, the complete variable domain is GAGVSQSPSNKVTEKGKDVELRCDPISGHTALYWYRQSLGQGLEFLIYFQGNSAPDKSGLPSDRFSAERTGGSVSTLTIQRTQQEDSAVYLCASSLSSGLAVEQFFGPGTRLTVL.

The J gene is TRBJ2-2, the V gene TRBV4-2; possible D gene TRBD2, 7 bases. Germline-derived CDR1 and CDR2 are LGHNA and YNFKEQ. Trimming removed 4 bases at V and 1 base at J, with 10 bases between. CDR3 length equals 15 residues. The CDR3 DNA sequence: TGTGCCAGCAGCCGCGGGGGCAGGAACACCGGGGAGCTGTTTTTT. Translating gives CASSRGGRNTGELFF.

The rearrangement links TRBV7-9 to TRBJ1-2; TRBD1 agrees at 8 bases. From germline, CDR1 is SEHNR and CDR2 FQNEAQ (reference sequence). The CDR3 loop spans 17 amino acids. With V trimmed by 5 bases and J by 0 bases, 11 bases remained unmatched. CDR3 coding DNA: TGTGCCAGCAGCACAACCGGGACAGGAGTAGCTAACTATGGCTACACCTTC. Its translation: CASSTTGTGVANYGYTF.

The chain carries TRBV7-9 and TRBJ1-4; no reliable D call. CDR3 size: 18 residues. CDR1 SEHNR and CDR2 FQNEAQ come from the germline V gene (reference sequence). V lost 5 bases, J lost 3 bases, and 22 bases lay in between. Here the CDR3 DNA reads TGTGCCAGCAGCCATAAGACCAGAACCCTGGGAGCTAATGAAAAACTGTTTTTT. It yields the protein CASSHKTRTLGANEKLFF. The whole variable domain, filled in from reference TRBV7-9 and TRBJ1-4, reads DTGVSQNPRHKITKRGQNVTFRCDPISEHNRLYWYRQTLGQGPEFLTYFQNEAQLEKSRLLSDRFSAERPKGSFSTLEIQRTEQGDSAMYLCASSHKTRTLGANEKLFFGSGTQLSVL.

This chain joins TRBV14 and TRBJ2-7; TRBD1 matches at 8 bases. Germline-derived CDR1 and CDR2 are SGHDN and FVKESK. The CDR3 loop spans 13 amino acids. The V and J ends lost 4 bases and 6 bases, in that order; junction bases with no gene match: 5. The CDR3 loop is CASSRTGGGEQYF. For the CDR3, the DNA is TGTGCCAGCAGCCGTACAGGGGGTGGCGAGCAGTACTTC.

V is TRBV10-1 and J is TRBJ1-4; D is perhaps TRBD1 (6 bases). The V end was cut by 0 bases, the J end by 8 bases, with 7 bases between. In germline, CDR1 is WNHNN, CDR2 SYGVQD (reference sequence). The CDR3 extends over 13 amino acids. This chain's CDR3 is CASSESTGEKLFF. The CDR3 nucleotides are TGCGCCAGCAGTGAGTCAACAGGGGAAAAACTGTTTTTT.

The chain uses TRBV28 and TRBJ2-7; 9 nucleotides align to TRBD2. J gave up 6 bases and V 7 bases, and 10 bases lay outside the gene matches. The CDR3 has 14 residues. Germline V gene data show CDR1 as MDHEN and CDR2 as SYDVKM. CDR3 amino acids: CASTPPSGMAEQYF. The CDR3 nucleotides are TGTGCCAGCACCCCCCCTAGCGGGATGGCCGAGCAGTACTTC.

V is TRBV2 and J is TRBJ1-1, with D maybe TRBD1 (6 bases). V shed 7 bases and J shed 4 bases, with 19 bases lying between them. This CDR3 is built from 15 residues. Germline lookup yields CDR1 SNHLY and CDR2 FYNNEI. The CDR3 region is CASTRQLLGATEAFF. The CDR3 DNA is TGTGCCAGCACCCGACAGTTACTGGGGGCCACTGAAGCTTTCTTT.

CDR3 nucleotides: TGCAGTGCGTGGTGGGCAGGCGAAGCTTTCTTT. Residues: CSAWWAGEAFF. The J gene is TRBJ1-1, the V gene TRBV20-1; unclear D gene. In germline, CDR1 is DFQATT, CDR2 SNEGSKA (reference sequence). There are 11 residues in the CDR3. V gave up 6 bases and J gave up 8 bases, with 13 bases separating them.

The V call is TRBV18, the J call TRBJ2-1, with 12 bases identical to TRBD2. The CDR3 is made up of 19 amino acids. Germline CDR1 KGHSH, CDR2 LQKENI. Trimming removed 0 bases from V and 2 bases from J; junction bases left unmatched: 8. The CDR3 region has the DNA TGTGCCAGCTCACCACCGGGGTCTAGCGGGGGGGCCCCCTACAATGAGCAGTTCTTC. This codes for CASSPPGSSGGAPYNEQFF.

The genes are TRBV28 and TRBJ2-7, with D possibly TRBD1 on 6 matching bases. V gave up 6 bases and J gave up 9 bases, with 15 bases separating them. The CDR3 contains 12 residues. Germline V CDR1 and CDR2: MDHEN, SYDVKM. CDR3 nucleotide sequence: TGTGCCAGCAGCGCTGGGGGCAGGGTGCAGTACTTC. Translating gives CASSAGGRVQYF. Full variable domain (missing parts from reference TRBV28 and TRBJ2-7): DVKVTQSSRYLVKRTGEKVFLECVQDMDHENMFWYRQDPGLGLRLIYFSYDVKMKEKGDIPEGYSVSREKKERFSLILESASTNQTSMYLCASSAGGRVQYFGPGTRLTVT.

This clone appeared a few times. The chain uses TRBV6-5 and TRBJ2-7; TRBD1 aligns across 7 bases. V was clipped by 6 bases and J by 3 bases; unmatched bases: 8. Germline V CDR1 and CDR2: MNHEY, SVGAGI. CDR3 size: 14 residues. This CDR3 reads CASSKQGRGYEQYF. DNA of the CDR3: TGTGCCAGCAGCAAACAGGGGAGAGGCTACGAGCAGTACTTC.

In its sample, this clone was seen a few times. This chain links TRBV6-5 with TRBJ2-3; D is possibly TRBD2 (5 bases). The CDR3 totals 13 residues. CDR1 MNHEY and CDR2 SVGAGI come from the germline V gene. Trimming pared 0 bases from V and 12 bases from J, leaving 13 bases between. Here the CDR3 DNA reads TGTGCCAGCAGTTACTCGAGCGAGCGGAGACAGTATTTT. Its translation: CASSYSSERRQYF.

The rearrangement links TRBV2 to TRBJ2-3; 11 bases map to TRBD2. There are 17 residues in the CDR3. Germline CDR1 SNHLY, CDR2 FYNNEI. Unmatched junction bases numbered 14, after V lost 8 bases and J lost 4 bases. DNA of the CDR3: TGTGCCAGCTTGTTCGGTATTAGCGGGGGGGTCCCAGATACGCAGTATTTT. The encoded protein is CASLFGISGGVPDTQYF.

The chain couples TRBV7-2 to TRBJ1-1, with 7 bases that match TRBD1. Germline trimming cut 5 bases from V and 4 bases from J; bases unmatched to any gene: 13. Germline CDR1 is SGHTA and CDR2 is FQGNSA. The CDR3 has 16 amino acids. This CDR3 reads CASSPLGIAGGTEAFF. In DNA, the CDR3 is TGTGCCAGCAGCCCCCTTGGTATTGCAGGGGGCACTGAAGCTTTCTTT.

V usage is TRBV12-5 and J usage is TRBJ2-2; 8 nucleotides match TRBD2. The V segment lost 3 bases and the J segment 0 bases; nucleotides outside the gene matches: 12. Germline CDR1 LGHNT, CDR2 FRNRAP. This CDR3 has 19 residues. The CDR3 region has the DNA TGTGCTAGTGGTTTAATGGCGGGAGGCTCCTCCTCGAACACCGGGGAGCTGTTTTTT. Translation: CASGLMAGGSSSNTGELFF. Full variable domain (rest looked up from reference TRBV12-5 and TRBJ2-2): DARVTQTPRHKVTEMGQEVTMRCQPILGHNTVFWYRQTMMQGLELLAYFRNRAPLDDSGMPKDRFSAEMPDATLATLKIQPSEPRDSAVYFCASGLMAGGSSSNTGELFFGEGSRLTVL.

The gene calls are TRBV10-3 and TRBJ1-2, with D unresolved. From germline, CDR1 is ENHRY and CDR2 SYGVKD. V shed 5 bases and J shed 6 bases, with 16 bases lying between them. The length of the CDR3 is 14 residues. CDR3 residues: CAISPPGEDHGYTF. In DNA, the CDR3 is TGTGCCATCAGTCCCCCCGGGGAAGACCATGGCTACACCTTC.

The chain couples TRBV6-2 or TRBV6-3 to TRBJ2-5; D perhaps matches TRBD1 (6 bases). V gave up 0 bases and J gave up 5 bases, with 16 bases separating them. Germline CDR1 and CDR2: MNHEY and SVGEGT. The CDR3 loop spans 16 amino acids. The CDR3 DNA follows: TGTGCCAGCAGTTACTCGATTGGGAACAGGGTTGAGACCCAGTACTTC. It translates to CASSYSIGNRVETQYF.

The chain combines TRBV4-1 with TRBJ2-3, with 7 positions matching TRBD1. Per germline, CDR1 MGHRA and CDR2 YSYEKL. With 2 bases clipped from V and 2 bases from J, the junction kept 4 bases outside the gene matches. The CDR3 is 15 amino acids. This CDR3 reads CASSQSGQPTDTQYF. CDR3 DNA sequence: TGCGCCAGCAGCCAATCGGGACAGCCCACAGATACGCAGTATTTT.

This chain joins TRBV4-1 and TRBJ2-3, with D perhaps TRBD2 (5 bases). This CDR3 comprises 14 residues. CDR1 is MGHRA, CDR2 YSYEKL, per germline. Trimming shortened V by 1 base and J by 10 bases, and 15 bases separated the two germline ends. CDR3 bases: TGCGCCAGCAGCCAAGTCGGGAATGCCTCCCCGCAGTATTTT. As protein: CASSQVGNASPQYF.

The CDR3 coding sequence is TGTGCCAGCGCGTCAGGACAGGGCTACGAGCAGTACTTC. As protein: CASASGQGYEQYF. This chain joins TRBV28 and TRBJ2-7; 8 positions agree with TRBD1. This CDR3 region has 13 residues. V lost 8 bases and J lost 3; bases outside the gene matches: 6. The germline V gene has CDR1 MDHEN and CDR2 SYDVKM.

The chain is built from TRBV7-9 and TRBJ2-3; 8 bases are shared with TRBD2. The V segment lost 7 bases and the J segment 6 bases; nucleotides outside the gene matches: 12. From germline, CDR1 is SEHNR and CDR2 FQNEAQ (reference sequence). CDR3 length equals 15 residues. The CDR3 reads CASTISGTRLDTQYF. The CDR3 nucleotides read TGTGCCAGCACAATATCCGGGACTAGACTCGATACGCAGTATTTT.

This clone came up once. CDR3 region: CASSQGTGGIDTEAFF. CDR3 DNA: TGCGCCAGCAGCCAGGGGACAGGGGGCATCGACACTGAAGCTTTCTTT. The rearrangement uses TRBV4-1 and TRBJ1-1; TRBD1 agrees at 12 bases. The CDR3 totals 16 residues. CDR1 is MGHRA and CDR2 is YSYEKL in the germline V gene. Unmatched junction bases numbered 5, after V lost 3 bases and J lost 3 bases.

This chain uses TRBV12-3 or TRBV12-4 with TRBJ2-3; D call uncertain. Trimming took off 6 bases at V and 0 bases at J, with 7 bases between the two ends. The CDR3 is 13 residues long. CDR3 DNA sequence: TGTGCCAGCAGGCTAGTGAGCACAGATACGCAGTATTTT. Translation gives CASRLVSTDTQYF.

This chain joins TRBV11-2 and TRBJ1-6, with 8 bases lining up with TRBD1. V was clipped by 5 bases and J by 9 bases; unmatched bases: 9. Germline V lookup: CDR1 SGHAT, CDR2 FQNNGV. There are 15 residues in the CDR3. CDR3 nucleotides: TGTGCCAGCAGCCCCGCAGGGGGCTTAGGTTCACCCCTCCACTTT. Translated: CASSPAGGLGSPLHF.

This chain's CDR3 is CASSSGWETEAFF. CDR3 nucleotides: TGCGCCAGCAGCTCGGGCTGGGAGACTGAAGCTTTCTTT. The gene calls are TRBV4-1 and TRBJ1-1; D is unresolved. The CDR3 consists of 13 residues. V lost 5 bases and J lost 5, with 12 bases in between. Germline assignment: CDR1 MGHRA and CDR2 YSYEKL.

V usage is TRBV9 and J usage is TRBJ2-7; 9 positions agree with TRBD2. There are 14 residues in the CDR3. The V gene end was trimmed by 6 bases and the J gene end by 4 bases; junction bases not matched to a gene: 8. Germline V CDR1 and CDR2: SGDLS, YYNGEE. The CDR3: CASTPGTSRYEQYF. CDR3 DNA sequence: TGTGCCAGCACCCCCGGGACTAGCCGGTACGAGCAGTACTTC.

The chain employs TRBV30 and TRBJ1-1; unclear D gene. Germline V gene sequence: CDR1 GTSNPN, CDR2 SVGIG (reference sequence). V lost 2 bases and J lost 10, with 11 bases in between. There are 11 residues in the CDR3. This CDR3 is CAWSSVHGAFF. The CDR3 DNA follows: TGTGCCTGGAGTAGTGTCCACGGAGCTTTCTTT.

CDR3 coding DNA: TGTGCCAGCAGTTCGGGACAGATCGCGCCGGGCTACACCTTC. It codes for CASSSGQIAPGYTF. J is TRBJ1-2 and V is TRBV27; 7 bases align to TRBD1. Germline V CDR1 and CDR2: MNHEY, SMNVEV (reference sequence). The length of the CDR3 is 14 residues. The V and J ends lost 4 bases and 8 bases, in that order; junction bases with no gene match: 10.

The chain joins TRBV10-3 to TRBJ1-3; D gene unclear. There are 12 residues in the CDR3. Per the germline V gene, CDR1 is ENHRY and CDR2 is SYGVKD. V lost 3 bases and J lost 4, with 4 bases in between. The CDR3, as DNA: TGTGCCATCAGTGATCGGGGAAACACCATATATTTT. Its protein product is CAISDRGNTIYF.

The chain is built from TRBV5-1 and TRBJ2-3; 10 bases align to TRBD2. CDR1 and CDR2 from the germline V gene are SGHRS and YFSETQ. CDR3 size: 18 residues. V lost 2 bases, J lost 0 bases, and 9 bases stayed unmatched. The CDR3, as DNA: TGCGCCAGCAGCTTAGACACACTAGCGGGGACTAGCACAGATACGCAGTATTTT. Translated: CASSLDTLAGTSTDTQYF.